Sequencing of this T cell receptor (beta chain) was carried out in a study of cytomegalovirus exposure and HLA in healthy donors (dated 2017 in TCRdb). Broadly, across the study: An earlier analysis of roughly 570 of the donors reported under 300 Gb of sequence data and 95 million to 130 million unique TCR beta sequences obtained from approximately 180 million T cells. An early release that covered about 640 HLA-typed donors contained approximately 320 gigabases of sequencing data and 85 million to 100 million unique TCR sequences. Of the roughly 400 genotyped donors, roughly 80% were placed in the genetic ancestry cluster associated with self-reported Caucasian donors. The aim of the study was to test whether cataloging public T cell receptors could identify signatures of past pathogen exposure. The T cell repertoires of 670 or so subjects were profiled by immunosequencing and related to cytomegalovirus serostatus. Besides the first cohort of 500 to 700 subjects, a separate validation cohort made up of 90 to 150 different subjects was used. The study combined high-throughput TCR immunosequencing, statistical association of individual TCRs with disease status, and machine learning to predict cytomegalovirus infection status. A later analysis re-examined previously published TCR beta repertoires from 500 to 700 donors and added high-resolution HLA genotyping to investigate patterns of TCR occurrence. In the later analysis, no new phenotypic data were used to find candidate immune exposures; instead, reliance was placed on TCR beta sequences and their occurrence across donors. An earlier analysis of around 640 of the donors used high-throughput TCR beta sequencing to judge whether each TCR beta V gene segment behaved as functional or pseudogenic. Donor age, sex, ethnicity and CMV serostatus were collected together with the repertoire data. Genome-wide SNP genotypes for about 60% of the roughly 670 donors were used in a later genetic analysis, which treated that subset as a discovery cohort. All discovery cohort repertoires had been generated on a single sequencing platform. HLA typing included class I and class II loci at four-digit resolution. The number of typed donors differed by locus: roughly 620-630 for A, B, C, DRB1 and DQB1; roughly 510 for DQA1; 606 for DPA1; and some 450 for DPB1. About 5 DR-DQ haplotypes were handled as single units for association and clustering, since linkage in the cohort was strong. Among about 370 genotyped donors of the cohort, an average of approximately 200,000 unique TCR beta nucleotide sequences was sequenced per donor, of which 15% to 20% were non-productive. Paper-wide results and their limitations: For the cohort, immune exposure information was limited to CMV serostatus. The sequencing pipeline was judged likely to have produced a cluster of highly shared sequence variants as a technical artifact. Broadly in line with IMGT annotations, most TCR beta V segments showed up in productive rearrangements about 87% or about 30% of the time in an earlier analysis of under 700 of the donors. Because HLA typing was missing for some donors at each locus, association tests included only the typed subset. A few of the identified cytomegalovirus-associated TCR beta chains were confirmed in vitro to be specific for cytomegalovirus antigens. A further reported finding was that TCR beta sequences accurately predicted the HLA-A and HLA-B alleles for most subjects in the first cohort. A later analysis found that HLA-associated TCR beta chains were more clonally expanded and had lower generation probabilities than equally common non-associated chains. A later analysis found that TCR association rates varied across HLA loci, with DRB1 alleles showing the most associated TCRs and HLA-C alleles the fewest. In a later genetic analysis, fewer N-insertions in productive TCRs were reported among donors in an Asian-associated ancestry cluster than the 666-donor mean. A total of fewer than 200 TCR beta chains were listed by the study as associated with cytomegalovirus. Several of the top co-occurrence clusters appeared to be linked to parvovirus B19, influenza, CMV and Epstein-Barr virus, according to a later analysis. In a later genetic analysis, a missense DCLRE1C variant was associated with V-gene and J-gene trimming of TCR beta chains, and the association was replicated in an independent cohort. Most TCR sequences were observed very rarely across donors, whereas some public TCRs were present in many individuals. Linkage disequilibrium might explain the correlated functional status among segregating V segments, but an unknown experimental factor could not be ruled out. Because the 87-base-pair reads could not distinguish some IMGT-functional V segments, including TRBV6-2 and TRBV6-3, those segments were excluded. Strong co-occurrence of HLA alleles, especially DR and DQ, made assigning TCR associations to individual alleles difficult. In this cohort, only TCR beta chains were sequenced, and detectable features were limited by the absence of alpha or paired-chain data. Specific HLA alleles were associated with 16,951 TCR beta sequences at a false discovery rate of 0.05 in a later analysis. In both the original and validation cohorts, the classifier was reported to diagnose cytomegalovirus status with high specificity and sensitivity. Most CMV-associated TCR beta chains appeared to be HLA-restricted in a later analysis, and the HLA associations seemed to be driven largely by CMV exposure. According to the authors, the approach could potentially be generalized to other disease states and immunological phenotypes. Presence/absence analyses assumed roughly uniform sequencing depth across donors, an assumption that may not hold. Because counts were too low, under 20 rarely observed V segments, including chromosome 9 orphons, were left out of the earlier analysis of 500 to 750 of the donors.

Counted from cysteine to phenylalanine, this CDR3 has 14 amino acids. Only CDR3 DNA is held: 42 bases, read in frame from base 1. At the junction V is shortened by 5 bases and J by 4 bases, with 14 bases in between. CDR1 and CDR2 were assigned from the germline V gene as SGHAT and FQNNGV. Note on this clone: Its antigen is currently not known.

To prepare the library, the immunoSEQ multiplex PCR assay was applied. The multiplex PCR relied on a mix of 60 forward primers for TCR Vbeta segments and 13 reverse primers for TCR Jbeta segments. The CDR3 region of rearranged TCR beta genes was amplified from genomic DNA with a multiplex PCR assay. The amplified TCR beta libraries were sequenced on the Illumina HiSeq System as 87-base-pair reads. In the authors' own workflow: In a later analysis, tens of millions of unique TCR beta chains were counted across the 650 to 750 repertoires, and roughly 11 million of these chains were shared by at least two donors. Raw reads were error-corrected and collapsed into unique sequences by a nearest-neighbor algorithm in which closely related sequences were merged to remove PCR and sequencing errors. CDR3 sequences were aligned to IMGT reference sequences to assign V, D and J gene segments. Each retained sequence needed at least a six-nucleotide match to both a V gene segment and a J gene segment. A rearrangement was called productive if the CDR3 had no stop codons and remained in frame with V and J, and every other rearrangement was called non-productive. CDR3 was defined by IMGT convention, running from the second conserved V-encoded cysteine to the conserved J-encoded phenylalanine. In an earlier analysis of around 600 of the donors, sequences lacking an unambiguous match to a single V gene segment were excluded. An earlier analysis of fewer than 750 of the donors called V segments functional above 56.7% productive rearrangements and segregating when the between-donor standard deviation exceeded 5%. A statistical classification framework was built to diagnose cytomegalovirus status from the catalog of TCR beta chain sequences. A later analysis assigned V and J genes by comparing TCR nucleotide sequences with IMGT/GENE-DB human TR gene sequences. In a later analysis, CDR3 sequences and most-parsimonious VDJ recombination scenarios were assigned using the TCRdist pipeline. In a later analysis, each TCR beta chain was defined by its CDR3 amino acid sequence together with its V-gene family, and reads lacking a unique V-gene family were excluded. As a way to deal with suspected cross-contamination and a sequencing artifact, a later analysis dropped more than 500 nucleotide sequences that were highly shared and had low generation probability. A later analysis calculated a clonal expansion index for each public chain from normalized within-repertoire ranks of inferred template counts. In a later analysis, generation probabilities were computed with a VDJ recombination model fitted to out-of-frame rearrangements, and the resulting probabilities were checked against IGoR. Hypergeometric tests were used in a later analysis to score TCR-TCR, TCR-HLA and TCR-CMV co-occurrence, with a repertoire-size bias correction applied to the TCR pairs. In a later analysis, false discovery rates were estimated by permuting HLA or CMV assignments 20 times. In a later analysis, co-occurring TCRs were grouped with DBSCAN, and TCRdist sequence similarity was added when clustering was performed within HLA-allele-positive subsets. Repertoires with fewer than 30,000 or more than 120,000 public chains were left out of co-occurrence clustering, as were about 5 repertoires with anomalous nucleotide sharing. The clones in this table, taken by TCRdb from immuneACCESS, are in-frame only. Not every clone is retained; where verified, under half of the shortfall comes from an unresolved V gene, and the cause of the rest is unknown. That table furnishes V, J and clone size, whereas the DNA furnished D and trimming. The sample's records list approximately 120,000 clones. The leading ten clones occupy 2.5% to 3% of the sample.

The cohort comprised 670 or so healthy bone marrow donors. At the time of sampling, every cohort member was nominally healthy, though immune exposures that went unrecorded were likely present. The donor was CMV seronegative and belonged to the group of 320 or so seronegative cohort members. A peripheral blood sample was collected from each donor, and TCR beta sequencing was performed on peripheral blood mononuclear cells. Genomic DNA was extracted from the blood cell samples with the Qiagen DNeasy Blood Extraction Kit. Sequencing was performed on PBMCs. The rearranged segments are TRBV11-2 and TRBJ2-5, with a tentative D gene TRBD1 over 8 matching bases. The TCR comes from a man aged 30 to 39 in good health and CMV-seronegative. The CDR3 corresponds to CASSRTGGGETQYF. The DNA sequence follows: TGTGCCAGCAGCCGAACAGGGGGGGGAGAGACCCAGTACTTC.